These 8 T cell receptor beta chains came from one sample sequenced in a study of patients and donors after allogeneic stem cell transplantation. TCRdb analysed the RT-PCR reads with MiXCR anew, one entry per CDR3 protein. The repertoire holds approximately 200,000 distinct CDR3 sequences, with around two fifths as singletons. Input material: blood, either unsorted or a sorted T cell fraction (not recorded which). The receptors here all came from a human donor who was either an allogeneic HSCT recipient or a stem cell or donor lymphocyte infusion donor (not recorded which). It is not recorded whose cells these are; they may come from a transplant donor.

This clonotype was picked up a small number of times. The genes are TRBV20-1 and TRBJ1-2, with 9 bases identical to TRBD1. The CDR3 contains 15 residues. Germline assignment: CDR1 DFQATT and CDR2 SNEGSKA (reference sequence). V lost 3 bases, J lost 2 bases, and 7 bases stayed unmatched. DNA of the CDR3: TGCAGTGCTAGGGGGGGACAGGGATTAAACTATGGCTACACCTTC. Translation gives CSARGGQGLNYGYTF.

The gene calls are TRBV20-1 and TRBJ1-1; no clear D gene. Germline V lookup: CDR1 DFQATT, CDR2 SNEGSKA (reference sequence). Trimming left V 5 bases short and J 3 bases short, with 13 bases between. The CDR3 is 13 amino acids. The CDR3 region is CSAQVPVDTEAFF. The CDR3 bases are TGCAGTGCTCAGGTCCCCGTTGACACTGAAGCTTTCTTT.

The chain recombines TRBV20-1 with TRBJ1-2; unclear D gene. This CDR3 contains 15 residues. Looked up from germline, CDR1 is DFQATT and CDR2 is SNEGSKA (reference sequence). The V gene lost 1 base and the J gene lost 0 bases, with 12 bases spanning the gap. The CDR3 DNA reads as TGCAGTGCTAGAGCTACGGACCCTACTAACTATGGCTACACCTTC. Its translation: CSARATDPTNYGYTF.

This clonotype was counted a few times. The J gene is TRBJ1-5, the V gene TRBV6-1, with D tentatively TRBD1 (6 bases). The V and J ends lost 4 bases and 4 bases respectively, with 14 bases between them. This CDR3 is 15 amino acids long. From germline, CDR1 is MNHNS and CDR2 SASEGT. This CDR3 is CASSGFGRGNQPQHF. The CDR3 nucleotides are TGTGCCAGCAGTGGTTTTGGCAGGGGAAATCAGCCCCAGCATTTT.

This chain uses TRBV12-3 or TRBV12-4 with TRBJ1-2; TRBD1 is a possible D gene (5 bases). Trimming removed 6 bases at V and 3 bases at J, with 17 bases between. There are 15 residues in the CDR3. CDR3 amino acids: CASSPPGRDHYGYTF. CDR3 nucleotide sequence: TGTGCCAGCAGCCCCCCAGGCAGGGACCACTATGGCTACACCTTC.

The genes are TRBV7-9 and TRBJ2-7; 9 bases are a match to TRBD2. The V segment lost 4 bases and the J segment 3 bases; nucleotides outside the gene matches: 4. Germline V gene lookup returns CDR1 SEHNR and CDR2 FQNEAQ (reference sequence). The CDR3 totals 14 residues. Here the CDR3 reads CASSSGTSYYEQYF. The CDR3 coding sequence is TGTGCCAGCAGCTCCGGGACTAGCTACTACGAGCAGTACTTC.

This clonotype showed up just a few times. The chain carries TRBV5-1 and TRBJ2-2; TRBD1 matches 7 bases. Germline V CDR1 and CDR2: SGHRS, YFSETQ. CDR3 size: 14 residues. V was clipped by 4 bases and J by 4 bases; unmatched bases: 4. The CDR3 nucleotides are TGCGCCAGCAGCCTTGACAGGGCCACCGGGGAGCTGTTTTTT. Translating gives CASSLDRATGELFF.

This clonotype was seen more than once but under ten times. This chain joins TRBV5-1 and TRBJ2-3, with 9 bases identical to TRBD1. CDR1 SGHRS and CDR2 YFSETQ come from the germline V gene. V trimming: 6 bases; J trimming: 5 bases; junction bases outside the gene matches: 13. CDR3 length equals 16 residues. This CDR3 reads CASTIALQGARDTQYF. For the CDR3, the DNA is TGCGCCAGCACCATCGCCCTACAGGGGGCAAGAGATACGCAGTATTTT.